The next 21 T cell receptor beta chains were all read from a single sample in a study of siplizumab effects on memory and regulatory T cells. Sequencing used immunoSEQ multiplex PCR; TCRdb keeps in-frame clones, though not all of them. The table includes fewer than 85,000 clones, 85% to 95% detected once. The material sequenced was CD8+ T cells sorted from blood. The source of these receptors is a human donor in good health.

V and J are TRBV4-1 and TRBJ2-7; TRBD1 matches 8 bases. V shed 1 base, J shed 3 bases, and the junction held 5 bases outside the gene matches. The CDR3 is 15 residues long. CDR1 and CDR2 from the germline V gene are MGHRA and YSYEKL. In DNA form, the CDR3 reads TGCGCCAGCAGCCAAGTGGTACAGGGGGACTACGAGCAGTACTTC. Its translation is CASSQVVQGDYEQYF.

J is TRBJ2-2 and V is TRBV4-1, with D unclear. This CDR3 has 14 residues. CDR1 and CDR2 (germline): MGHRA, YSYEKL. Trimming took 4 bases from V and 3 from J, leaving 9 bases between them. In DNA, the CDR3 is TGCGCCAGCAGCCTTGGGGTGGACACCGGGGAGCTGTTTTTT. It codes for CASSLGVDTGELFF.

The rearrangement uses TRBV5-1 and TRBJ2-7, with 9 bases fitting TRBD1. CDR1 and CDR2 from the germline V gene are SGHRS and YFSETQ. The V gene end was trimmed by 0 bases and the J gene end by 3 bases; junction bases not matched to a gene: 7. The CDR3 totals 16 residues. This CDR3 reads CASSLEAGTGFYEQYF. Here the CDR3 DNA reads TGCGCCAGCAGCTTGGAGGCCGGGACAGGGTTCTACGAGCAGTACTTC. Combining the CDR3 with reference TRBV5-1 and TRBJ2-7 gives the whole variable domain KAGVTQTPRYLIKTRGQQVTLSCSPISGHRSVSWYQQTPGQGLQFLFEYFSETQRNKGNFPGRFSGRQFSNSRSEMNVSTLELGDSALYLCASSLEAGTGFYEQYFGPGTRLTVT.

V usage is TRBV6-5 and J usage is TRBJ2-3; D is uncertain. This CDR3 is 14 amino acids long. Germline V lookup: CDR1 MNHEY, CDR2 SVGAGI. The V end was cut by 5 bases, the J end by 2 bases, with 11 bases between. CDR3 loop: CASSPDSFTDTQYF. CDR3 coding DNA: TGTGCCAGCAGTCCCGACTCTTTCACAGATACGCAGTATTTT.

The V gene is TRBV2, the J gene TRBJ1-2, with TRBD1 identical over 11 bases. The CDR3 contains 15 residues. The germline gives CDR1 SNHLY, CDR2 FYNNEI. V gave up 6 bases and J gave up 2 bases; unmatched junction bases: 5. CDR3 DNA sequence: TGTGCCAGCAGGGCCGGGACAGGGGGGAACTATGGCTACACCTTC. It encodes CASRAGTGGNYGYTF.

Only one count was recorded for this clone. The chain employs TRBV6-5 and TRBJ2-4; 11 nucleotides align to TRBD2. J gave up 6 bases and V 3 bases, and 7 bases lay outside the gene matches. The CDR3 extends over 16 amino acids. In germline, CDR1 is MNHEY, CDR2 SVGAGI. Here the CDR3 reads CASSYIAGGPGNIQYF. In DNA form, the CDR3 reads TGTGCCAGCAGTTATATAGCGGGAGGGCCAGGAAACATTCAGTACTTC.

The CDR3 region has the DNA TGTGCCAGCAGCCTAGCGGGAGTAGGTTCGGATGAGCAGTTCTTC. Its translation: CASSLAGVGSDEQFF. The chain joins TRBV6-4 to TRBJ2-1; 10 nucleotides match TRBD2. CDR3 length: 15 residues. V gave up 6 bases and J gave up 8 bases; unmatched junction bases: 10. The germline V gene has CDR1 MRHNA and CDR2 SNTAGT.

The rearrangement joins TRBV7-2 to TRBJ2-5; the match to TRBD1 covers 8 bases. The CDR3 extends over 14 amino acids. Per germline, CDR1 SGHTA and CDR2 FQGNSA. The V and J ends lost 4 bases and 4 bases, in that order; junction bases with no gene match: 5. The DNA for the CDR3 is TGTGCCAGCAGCTCGGCAGGGGGCGGAGAGACCCAGTACTTC. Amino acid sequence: CASSSAGGGETQYF.

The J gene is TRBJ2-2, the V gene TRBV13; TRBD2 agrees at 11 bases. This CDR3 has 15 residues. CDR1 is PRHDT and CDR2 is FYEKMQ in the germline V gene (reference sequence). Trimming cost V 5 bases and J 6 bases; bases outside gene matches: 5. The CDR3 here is CASSLLAGGSGELFF. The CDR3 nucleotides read TGTGCCAGCAGCCTTCTAGCGGGAGGTTCCGGGGAGCTGTTTTTT. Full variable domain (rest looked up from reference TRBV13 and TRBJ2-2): AAGVIQSPRHLIKEKRETATLKCYPIPRHDTVYWYQQGPGQDPQFLISFYEKMQSDKGSIPDRFSAQQFSDYHSELNMSSLELGDSALYFCASSLLAGGSGELFFGEGSRLTVL.

CDR3 DNA: TGTGCCAGCAGCGTAGAAACAGGTCTTAATTCACCCCTCCACTTT. This translates into CASSVETGLNSPLHF. The chain recombines TRBV9 with TRBJ1-6; possibly TRBD1 for D (5 bases). Germline assignment: CDR1 SGDLS and CDR2 YYNGEE. This CDR3 comprises 15 residues. The V end lost 0 bases, the J end lost 6 bases, and 10 bases lay between the germline ends.

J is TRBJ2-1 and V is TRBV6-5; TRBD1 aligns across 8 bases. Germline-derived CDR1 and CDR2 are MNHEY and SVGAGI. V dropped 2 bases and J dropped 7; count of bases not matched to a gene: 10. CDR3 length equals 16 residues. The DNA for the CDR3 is TGTGCCAGCAGTTACGCCCCCATACAGGGGGAGAATGAGCAGTTCTTC. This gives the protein CASSYAPIQGENEQFF.

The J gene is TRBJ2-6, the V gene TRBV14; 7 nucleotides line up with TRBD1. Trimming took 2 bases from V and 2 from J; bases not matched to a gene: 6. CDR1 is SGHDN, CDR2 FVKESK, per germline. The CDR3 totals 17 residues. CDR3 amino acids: CASSQQGVGAGANVLTF. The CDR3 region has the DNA TGTGCCAGCAGCCAACAGGGGGTCGGGGCTGGGGCCAACGTCCTGACTTTC.

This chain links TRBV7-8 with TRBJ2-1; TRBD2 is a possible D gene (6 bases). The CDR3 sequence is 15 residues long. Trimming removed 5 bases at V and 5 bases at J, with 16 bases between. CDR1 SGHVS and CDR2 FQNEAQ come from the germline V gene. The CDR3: CASSLDQRANNEQFF. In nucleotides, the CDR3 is TGTGCCAGCAGCCTAGATCAGCGGGCCAACAATGAGCAGTTCTTC.

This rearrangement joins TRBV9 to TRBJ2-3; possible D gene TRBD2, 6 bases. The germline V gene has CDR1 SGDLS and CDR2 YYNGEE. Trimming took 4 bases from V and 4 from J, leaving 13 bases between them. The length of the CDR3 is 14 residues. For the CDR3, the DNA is TGTGCCAGCAGCCGCAGCGGGCTTTCAGATACGCAGTATTTT. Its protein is CASSRSGLSDTQYF.

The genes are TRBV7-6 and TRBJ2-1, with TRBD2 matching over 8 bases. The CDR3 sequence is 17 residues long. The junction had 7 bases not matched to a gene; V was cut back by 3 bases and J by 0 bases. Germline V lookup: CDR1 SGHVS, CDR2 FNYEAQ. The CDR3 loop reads CASSLLAGTSSYNEQFF. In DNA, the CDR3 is TGTGCCAGCAGCTTGCTCGCCGGGACTAGCTCCTACAATGAGCAGTTCTTC. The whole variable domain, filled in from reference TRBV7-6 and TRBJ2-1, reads GAGVSQSPRYKVTKRGQDVALRCDPISGHVSLYWYRQALGQGPEFLTYFNYEAQQDKSGLPNDRFSAERPEGSISTLTIQRTEQRDSAMYRCASSLLAGTSSYNEQFFGPGTRLTVL.

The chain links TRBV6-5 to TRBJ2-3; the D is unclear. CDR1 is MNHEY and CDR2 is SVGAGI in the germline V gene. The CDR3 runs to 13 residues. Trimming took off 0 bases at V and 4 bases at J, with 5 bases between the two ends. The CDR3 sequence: CASSYSPPDTQYF. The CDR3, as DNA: TGTGCCAGCAGTTACTCACCGCCAGATACGCAGTATTTT.

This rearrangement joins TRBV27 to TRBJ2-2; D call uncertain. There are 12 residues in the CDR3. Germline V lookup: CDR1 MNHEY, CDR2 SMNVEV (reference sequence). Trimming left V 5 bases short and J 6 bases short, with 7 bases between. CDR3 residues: CASSLLAGELFF. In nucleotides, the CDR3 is TGTGCCAGCAGTCTATTGGCCGGGGAGCTGTTTTTT.

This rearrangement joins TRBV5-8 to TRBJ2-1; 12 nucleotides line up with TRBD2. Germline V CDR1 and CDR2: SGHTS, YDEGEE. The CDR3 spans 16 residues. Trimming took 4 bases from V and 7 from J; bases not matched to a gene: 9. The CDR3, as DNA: TGTGCCAGCAGCCTCGGGACTAGCGGGTTCCTTAATGAGCAGTTCTTC. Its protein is CASSLGTSGFLNEQFF.

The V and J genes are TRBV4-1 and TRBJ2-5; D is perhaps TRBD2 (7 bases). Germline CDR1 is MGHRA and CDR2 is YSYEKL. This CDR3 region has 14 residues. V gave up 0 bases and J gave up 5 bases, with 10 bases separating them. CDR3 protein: CASSQDRGGETQYF. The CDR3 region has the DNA TGCGCCAGCAGCCAAGATAGGGGGGGGGAGACCCAGTACTTC.

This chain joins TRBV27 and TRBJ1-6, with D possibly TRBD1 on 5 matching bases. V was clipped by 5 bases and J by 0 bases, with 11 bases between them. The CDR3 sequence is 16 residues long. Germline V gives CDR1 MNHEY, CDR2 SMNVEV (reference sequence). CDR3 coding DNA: TGTGCCAGCAGTCAGGGAATGAGCTCCTATAATTCACCCCTCCACTTT. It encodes CASSQGMSSYNSPLHF.

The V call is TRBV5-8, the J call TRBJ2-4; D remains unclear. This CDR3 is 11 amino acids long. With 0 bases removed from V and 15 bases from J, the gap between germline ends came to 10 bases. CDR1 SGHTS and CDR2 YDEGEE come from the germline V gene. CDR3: CASSLGKSPYF. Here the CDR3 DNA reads TGTGCCAGCAGCTTGGGCAAATCCCCGTACTTC.